This TCR beta chain was recovered during a study of T-cell reconstitution after alpha-beta-depleted transplantation in children. With V trimmed by 6 bases and J by 5 bases, 7 bases remained unmatched. The CDR3 loop spans 14 amino acids. The germline V gene encodes CDR1 KGHSH and CDR2 LQKENI. Using unique molecular identifiers, the investigators prepared the TCRbeta library. MiXCR, run by TCRdb on the PCR reads, gives a single entry per CDR3 protein. The sample has approximately 520,000 distinct CDR3 sequences; approximately 32% are singletons. This clonotype originated in a human donor who donated a stem cell graft to a child with aplastic anemia. Sample: PBMCs from the stem cell graft donor, taken from the stem cell graft. V and J are TRBV18 and TRBJ2-3, with 8 bases that match TRBD1. CDR3 loop: CASSLNRGRDTQYF. CDR3 sequence (DNA): TGTGCCAGCTCTTTGAACAGGGGGAGAGATACGCAGTATTTT.